These T cell receptor beta chains were read from a single sample in a study of blood T cell repertoires in COVID-19. Assay used: immunoSEQ multiplex PCR; TCRdb lists only in-frame clones, some missing. The repertoire has more than 75,000 clones, approximately 90% of them found once; the top ten carry around 5%. Sequenced material: peripheral blood. These receptors originate from a woman older than 75 with active COVID-19. CDR3s include the opening cysteine and the closing phenylalanine or tryptophan.

TRBV2,13,TRBJ1-6,CASSEFRNSPLHF
TRBV7-2,13,TRBJ2-5,CASSPGAGETQYF
TRBV7-9,14,TRBJ2-7,CASSSGQFDYEQYF
TRBV12-3/TRBV12-4,13,TRBJ2-4,CASSPLGQGNQYF
TRBV7-2,15,TRBJ1-2,CASSLAGQGSYGYTF
TRBV6-2/TRBV6-3,16,TRBJ2-7,CASSPTSGFGVHEQYF
TRBV7-2,16,TRBJ2-6,CASSPQGGPGANVLTF
TRBV7-9,15,TRBJ2-7,CASSLIPAVSSGQYF
TRBV18,13,TRBJ2-2,CASSPTGAGELFF
TRBV7-2,15,TRBJ1-2,CASSSPGTGTYGYTF